This TCR beta chain was captured by sequencing in a study of OX40 agonist ivuxolimab in advanced cancers. For the study at large: Patients were dosed intravenously with ivuxolimab at 0.01 to 10 mg/kg every 2 weeks.

The count of this clone is one. The antigen is unknown. Clones were read by immunoSEQ multiplex PCR, and TCRdb kept only the in-frame ones, dropping some. The table records under 35,000 clones, over 80% of them present only once. Findings and limits, study-wide: Low normalized T-cell clonal expansion was additionally recorded for some nonresponders.

The V gene's germline CDR1 is LNHNV and CDR2 YYDKDF (reference sequence). With 6 bases removed from V and 3 bases from J, the gap between germline ends came to 11 bases. This CDR3 is 13 amino acids long. This clonotype originated in an adult with an advanced solid tumor such as melanoma, head and neck, liver or kidney cancer. The chain employs TRBV15 and TRBJ1-1; D is undetermined. This specimen was CD4+ or CD8+ T cells sorted from blood, taken in a trial of the OX40 agonist ivuxolimab. Here the CDR3 reads CATSLKLDTEAFF. In nucleotides, the CDR3 is TGTGCCACCAGTCTTAAATTGGACACTGAAGCTTTCTTT.